The T cell receptor beta chain under discussion was sequenced for a study of blood T cell repertoires in COVID-19 (dated by TCRdb to about 2020). The study in broad terms: The collaborator samples originated in the United States, Italy and Spain and spanned the acute and convalescent phases of COVID-19. The prospective study material was composed of cDNA or gDNA derived from T cells, B-cell-depleted T cells, or PBMCs. Deeply sampled blood TCRbeta repertoires from subjects exposed to, actively infected with, or recovered from COVID-19 were included in the dataset. A freely available public database, intended as a resource for researchers studying the immune response to SARS-CoV-2, is where the repertoires were released. Samples were obtained from the ongoing ImmuneRACE study (first 160 participants) and from about 1,300 subjects provided by 6 global collaborators. The sample metadata nearly always contained a de-identified subject ID, COVID-19 status, age in years and sex. Where available, HLA class I and class II types were obtained from metadata supplied by the sample provider rather than from assay-based typing.

TCRbeta CDR3 regions were amplified from genomic DNA by means of the immunoSEQ Assay, a bias-controlled multiplex PCR. On the study's bioinformatics: Within the assay, amplification of reference gene primers was used to estimate how many nucleated cells each sample contained. Sequence reads were collapsed and filtered to measure the absolute abundance of every unique TCRbeta CDR3 rearrangement. For each sample, productive Simpson clonality was calculated as the square root of Simpson's diversity index across productive rearrangements. TCRdb provides this immuneACCESS table in a form limited to in-frame rearrangements. Some clones are lacking; in checked studies, under half of them reflect an unresolved V gene, and why the rest are absent is not known. V, J and clone size derive from that table, while D and trimming were established from the DNA sequence. This sample is represented by 100,000 or so clones; over 70% of them were singletons. The ten largest clonotypes hold around 20% of the sample.

The collaborating institutions used their own protocols to collect whole blood in K2EDTA tubes. For TCRbeta analysis, collaborator samples were shipped as frozen whole blood, as isolated PBMCs, or as DNA extracted from either sample type. Study-wide findings and limitations: The amount of clinical and demographic metadata varied by source and participant and was provided uncurated.

A word on this clone: Its antigen has not been determined. The sample holds no much larger clone one base away, and base qualities are not on file.

The sequenced material came from peripheral blood. This TCR came from a human donor in a cohort sampled during active COVID-19.

The CDR3 loop reads CASSEFSYEQYF. The DNA sequence is TGTGCCAGCAGTGAATTCAGCTACGAGCAGTACTTC. The chain employs TRBV6-1 and TRBJ2-7; the D gene identity is not certain. Trimming at the junction amounts to 2 bases on V and 3 bases on J, and the germline ends lie 5 bases apart. The CDR1 and CDR2 encoded by the germline V gene are MNHNS and SASEGT. The CDR3 starts with the cysteine, ends with the phenylalanine, and has 12 residues. Only the CDR3 DNA stays, 36 bases, in frame from base 1.